The T cell receptor beta chain described here comes from a study of early T cells in non-severe SARS-CoV-2 infection. General observations from the study: The matching step, a VDJdb search, favored anti-spike CD8 responses and missed private and CD4 specificities.

MiXCR was run by TCRdb on the 5' RACE reads, yielding one entry per CDR3 protein. The table has 37,000 or so distinct CDR3 sequences, roughly 5.7% seen once. This clonotype was seen ten or more times. Antigen specificity is unknown. Germline CDR1 is SGHRS and CDR2 is YFSETQ. The CDR3 extends over 14 amino acids. Trimming took 3 bases from V and 5 from J, leaving 11 bases between them. V gene TRBV5-1 combines with J gene TRBJ2-2; D tentatively fits TRBD1 or TRBD2 (5 bases each). The sample was whole blood. The receptor's source is an adult who was a healthcare worker with PCR-confirmed SARS-CoV-2 infection or an uninfected control (not recorded which). CDR3 bases: TGCGCCAGCAGCTCCGAGTGGGGGACCGGGGAGCTGTTTTTT. The encoded protein is CASSSEWGTGELFF.